The clone carrying this T cell receptor beta chain appeared a single time. The ends were cut back, 8 bases at V and 7 bases at J, with 24 bases in the middle. The CDR3 is 17 residues long. The data originate from a study of OX40 agonist ivuxolimab in advanced cancers. Study summary: One hepatocellular carcinoma and two cutaneous melanoma patients partially responded.

Sequencing was performed with immunoSEQ multiplex PCR; in TCRdb, only in-frame clones are kept and a portion is missing. The data hold about 62,000 clones, with 85% observed a single time. Sequencing used CD4+ or CD8+ T cells sorted from blood, obtained in a trial of the OX40 agonist ivuxolimab. The chain has TRBV23-1 and TRBJ1-6, with D perhaps matching TRBD1 (5 bases). TRBV23-1 is an ORF; its function is uncertain. This TCR was recovered from an adult with an advanced solid tumor such as melanoma, head and neck, liver or kidney cancer. CDR3 loop: CASFPGTAGKRNSPLHF. The CDR3 DNA is TGCGCCAGCTTTCCCGGGACGGCGGGAAAGAGGAATTCACCCCTCCACTTT.